Listed here are 3 T cell receptor beta chains from one sample, sequenced in a study of OX40 agonist ivuxolimab in advanced cancers. The protocol was immunoSEQ multiplex PCR, while the TCRdb copy is restricted to in-frame clones and leaves out a portion. The sample lists about 88,000 clones, more than 70% occurring once. The starting material was CD4+ or CD8+ T cells sorted from blood, obtained in a trial of the OX40 agonist ivuxolimab. The receptors were sampled from an adult with an advanced solid tumor such as melanoma, head and neck, liver or kidney cancer.

The chain has TRBV11-2 and TRBJ2-1; TRBD2 matches 7 bases. CDR1 and CDR2 from the germline V gene are SGHAT and FQNNGV. The CDR3 runs to 16 residues. V gave up 4 bases and J gave up 6 bases; unmatched junction bases: 12. CDR3 loop: CASSSLMGEGANEQFF. CDR3 coding DNA: TGTGCCAGCAGCTCCCTAATGGGGGAGGGAGCCAATGAGCAGTTCTTC.

The chain has TRBV29-1 and TRBJ2-7; D remains ambiguous. CDR1 and CDR2 (germline): SQVTM, ANQGSEA. The V end was cut by 4 bases, the J end by 3 bases, with 7 bases between. The CDR3 has 11 amino acids. This chain's CDR3 is CSVGTDYEQYV. The CDR3 nucleotides are TGCAGCGTTGGAACAGACTACGAGCAGTACGTC.

This clone appeared a few times. This chain's CDR3 is CASTLVPGHNEKLFF. CDR3 bases: TGTGCCAGCACCCTAGTTCCGGGGCACAATGAAAAACTGTTTTTT. The chain carries TRBV7-8 and TRBJ1-4; perhaps TRBD1 as D (5 bases). V was trimmed by 7 bases and J by 5 bases, leaving 17 bases between them. This CDR3 is 15 amino acids long. Germline CDR1 is SGHVS and CDR2 is FQNEAQ.